The entry below describes one TCR beta chain. The junction departs from germline at one end; a sequencing error may be responsible. The data derive from a study of shared clonotypes between healthy human individuals. The material for each subset, its genomic DNA, was split evenly across several immunoSEQ plates. Sequencing of unsorted PBMC DNA was carried out using ten immunoSEQ deep assay plates. Clones were sequenced by immunoSEQ multiplex PCR, and TCRdb holds only the in-frame ones, with some missing. The table has about half a million clones, approximately 79% seen once. For unsorted samples, genomic DNA was extracted from approximately 90 million PBMCs. In germline, CDR1 is SGHDN, CDR2 FVKESK. This CDR3 has 14 amino acids.

The clonotype was recovered from a woman aged 40 to 50 in good health. Some clones in this sample may be carry-over from other donors' samples. The specimen was PBMCs. J is TRBJ2-1 and V is TRBV14; D ambiguous. CDR3 in amino acids: CASSRDLSPNKQFF. The CDR3 DNA reads TGTGCCAGCAGCCGCGACTTAAGTCCCAATAAGCAGTTCTTC.